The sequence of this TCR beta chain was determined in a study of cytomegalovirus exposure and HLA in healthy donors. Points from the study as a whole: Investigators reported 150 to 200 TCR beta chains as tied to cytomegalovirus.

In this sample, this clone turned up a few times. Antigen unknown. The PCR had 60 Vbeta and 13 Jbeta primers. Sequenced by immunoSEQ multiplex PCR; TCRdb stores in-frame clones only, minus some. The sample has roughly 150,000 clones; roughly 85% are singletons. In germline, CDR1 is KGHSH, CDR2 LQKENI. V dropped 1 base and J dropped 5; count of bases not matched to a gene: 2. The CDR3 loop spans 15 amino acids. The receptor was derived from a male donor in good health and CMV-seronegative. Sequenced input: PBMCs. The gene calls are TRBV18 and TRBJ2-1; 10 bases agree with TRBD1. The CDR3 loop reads CASSPRTGGDNEQFF. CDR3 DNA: TGTGCCAGCTCACCACGGACAGGGGGGGACAATGAGCAGTTCTTC.